This passage covers 8 T cell receptor beta chains from one sample sequenced in a study of human T cells and chemical hapten exposure. From the RACE reads, TCRdb called clonotypes with MiXCR, one entry per CDR3 protein. The top ten clones hold 5.7% of a sample with around 85,000 distinct CDR3 sequences, under 15% of them seen once. Described time point: patch test 3, about 24 weeks after DPC sensitization. Treatment here: therapeutic diphenylcyclopropenone sensitization with weekly scalp DPC. Here the sequenced sample was whole blood, taken in connection with sensitization to the hapten diphenylcyclopropenone (DPC). The origin of the receptors is a woman between 45 and 60 years old with alopecia areata. Some clones in this sample may be carry-over from other donors' samples.

This clonotype has a handful of counts. This chain joins TRBV3-1 and TRBJ2-7; 8 bases agree with TRBD2. The CDR3 spans 14 residues. CDR1 and CDR2 (germline): LGHDT, YNNKEL (reference sequence). The CDR3 nucleotides are TGTGCTACCTCGGGGGGGATACTCTCCTACGAGCAGTACTTC. It yields the protein CATSGGILSYEQYF.

CDR3 residues: CATTSENNEQFF. CDR3 nucleotide sequence: TGTGCCACCACTAGCGAGAACAATGAGCAGTTCTTC. This chain joins TRBV27 and TRBJ2-1; 7 bases are a match to TRBD2. From germline, CDR1 is MNHEY and CDR2 SMNVEV (reference sequence). This CDR3 is 12 amino acids long. V gave up 10 bases and J gave up 5 bases; unmatched junction bases: 5.

The V and J genes are TRBV29-1 and TRBJ1-1, with TRBD1 matching 9 bases. CDR3 length equals 12 residues. CDR1 is SQVTM, CDR2 ANQGSEA, per germline. V lost 6 bases, J lost 3 bases, and 2 bases stayed unmatched. CDR3 coding DNA: TGCAGCGTAAGACAGGGGGACACTGAAGCTTTCTTT. It is translated as CSVRQGDTEAFF.

As regards this clonotype: Since no conserved phenylalanine or tryptophan closes the CDR3, a read error is the likely cause. In nucleotides, the CDR3 is TGTGCCAGCAGCCCACTAGCGGGAAGCACAGATACGCAGTATGTT. Protein sequence: CASSPLAGSTDTQYV. The chain recombines TRBV6-4 with TRBJ2-3; 10 positions match TRBD2. CDR3 length: 15 residues. The V gene end was trimmed by 6 bases and the J gene end by 0 bases; junction bases not matched to a gene: 3. Germline CDR1 is MRHNA and CDR2 is SNTAGT.

The chain joins TRBV28 to TRBJ2-4; 7 bases fit TRBD1. There are 14 residues in the CDR3. After removal of 6 bases from V and 8 bases from J, the junction contained 10 bases not matched to a gene. Germline lookup yields CDR1 MDHEN and CDR2 SYDVKM. The CDR3: CASSTRDRVDIQYF. CDR3 DNA sequence: TGTGCCAGCAGCACAAGAGACAGGGTGGACATTCAGTACTTC.

This clonotype was seen many times. The rearrangement joins TRBV14 to TRBJ2-5; 7 bases are a match to TRBD1. CDR1 and CDR2 from the germline V gene are SGHDN and FVKESK. V lost 4 bases and J lost 1; bases outside the gene matches: 3. The CDR3 runs 14 residues. CDR3 DNA sequence: TGTGCCAGCAGCCGCCGGGACAGCCAAGAGACCCAGTACTTC. Translated, it gives CASSRRDSQETQYF.

This clonotype was observed many times. This rearrangement joins TRBV5-4 to TRBJ2-1; weak D call: TRBD2 (5 bases). Trimming pared 4 bases from V and 5 bases from J, leaving 13 bases between. The CDR3 extends over 14 amino acids. Germline V gives CDR1 SGHNT, CDR2 YYREEE (reference sequence). The CDR3 region is CASSPAPGNNEQFF. The CDR3 DNA reads TGTGCCAGCAGCCCGGCCCCGGGGAACAATGAGCAGTTCTTC.

The V gene is TRBV7-2, the J gene TRBJ2-1; no reliable D call. The CDR3 spans 14 residues. Germline-derived CDR1 and CDR2 are SGHTA and FQGNSA. V was shortened by 5 bases and J by 0 bases, with 8 bases between the two germline ends. CDR3 region: CASSPSPSYNEQFF. CDR3 in DNA: TGTGCCAGCAGCCCCAGCCCCTCCTACAATGAGCAGTTCTTC.